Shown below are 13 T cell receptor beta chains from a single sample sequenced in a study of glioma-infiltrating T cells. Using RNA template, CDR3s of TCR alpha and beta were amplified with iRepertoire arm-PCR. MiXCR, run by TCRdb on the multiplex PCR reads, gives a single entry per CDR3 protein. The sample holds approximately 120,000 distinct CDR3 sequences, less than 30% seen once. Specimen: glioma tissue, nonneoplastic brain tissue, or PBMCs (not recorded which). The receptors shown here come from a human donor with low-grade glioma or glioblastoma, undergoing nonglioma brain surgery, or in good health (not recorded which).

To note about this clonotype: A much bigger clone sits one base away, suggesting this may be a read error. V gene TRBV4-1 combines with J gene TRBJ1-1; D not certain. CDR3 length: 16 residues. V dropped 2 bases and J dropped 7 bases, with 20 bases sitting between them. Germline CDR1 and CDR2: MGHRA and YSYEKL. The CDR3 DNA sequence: TGCGCCAGCAGCCAATCTCGGAGGGAGGGAATGGGTGAAGCTTTCTTT. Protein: CASSQSRREGMGEAFF.

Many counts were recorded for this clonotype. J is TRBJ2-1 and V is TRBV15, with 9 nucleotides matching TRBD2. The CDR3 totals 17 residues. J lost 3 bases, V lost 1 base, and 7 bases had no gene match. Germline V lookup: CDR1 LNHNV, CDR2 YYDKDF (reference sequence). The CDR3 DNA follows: TGTGCCACCAGCAGAGTAAGAAGTAGCGGGAGCTACAATGAGCAGTTCTTC. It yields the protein CATSRVRSSGSYNEQFF.

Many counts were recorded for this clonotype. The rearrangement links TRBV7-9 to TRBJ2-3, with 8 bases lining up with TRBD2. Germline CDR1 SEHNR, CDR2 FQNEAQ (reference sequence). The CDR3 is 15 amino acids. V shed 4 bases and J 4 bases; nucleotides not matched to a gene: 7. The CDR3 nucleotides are TGTGCCAGCAGCTCGGGACTAGAGAGGGCAGATACGCAGTATTTT. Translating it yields CASSSGLERADTQYF.

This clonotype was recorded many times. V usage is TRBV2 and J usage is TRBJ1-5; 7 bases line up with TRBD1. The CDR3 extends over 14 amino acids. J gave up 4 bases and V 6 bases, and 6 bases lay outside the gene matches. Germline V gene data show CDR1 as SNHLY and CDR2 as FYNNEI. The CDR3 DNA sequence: TGTGCCAGCAGCGCCGGGACAGAAAATCAGCCCCAGCATTTT. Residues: CASSAGTENQPQHF.

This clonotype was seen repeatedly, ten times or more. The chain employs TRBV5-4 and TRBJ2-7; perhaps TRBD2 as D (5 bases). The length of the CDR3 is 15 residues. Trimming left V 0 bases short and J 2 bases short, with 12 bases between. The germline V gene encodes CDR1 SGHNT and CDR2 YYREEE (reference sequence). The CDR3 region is CASSLVKSGPYEQYF. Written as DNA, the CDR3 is TGTGCCAGCAGCTTGGTTAAGAGCGGCCCCTACGAGCAGTACTTC. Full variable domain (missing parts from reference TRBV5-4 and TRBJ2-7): ETGVTQSPTHLIKTRGQQVTLRCSSQSGHNTVSWYQQALGQGPQFIFQYYREEENGRGNFPPRFSGLQFPNYSSELNVNALELDDSALYLCASSLVKSGPYEQYFGPGTRLTVT.

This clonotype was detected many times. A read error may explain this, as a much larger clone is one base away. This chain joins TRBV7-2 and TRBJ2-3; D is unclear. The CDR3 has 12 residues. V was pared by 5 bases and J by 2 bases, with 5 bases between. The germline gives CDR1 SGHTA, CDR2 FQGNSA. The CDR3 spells CASSPNTDTQYF. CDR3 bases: TGTGCCAGCAGCCCCAACACAGATACGCAGTATTTT. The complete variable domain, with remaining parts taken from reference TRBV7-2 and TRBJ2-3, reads GAGVSQSPSNKVTEKGKDVELRCDPISGHTALYWYRQSLGQGLEFLIYFQGNSAPDKSGLPSDRFSAERTGGSVSTLTIQRTQQEDSAVYLCASSPNTDTQYFGPGTRLTVL.

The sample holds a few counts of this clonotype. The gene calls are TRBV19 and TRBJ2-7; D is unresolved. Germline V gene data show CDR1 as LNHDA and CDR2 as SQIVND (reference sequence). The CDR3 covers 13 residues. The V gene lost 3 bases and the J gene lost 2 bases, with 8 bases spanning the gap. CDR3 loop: CASSIMATYEQYF. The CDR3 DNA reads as TGTGCCAGTAGTATTATGGCGACCTACGAGCAGTACTTC.

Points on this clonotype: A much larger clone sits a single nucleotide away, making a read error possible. The CDR3 loop reads CASSSRTGGGANEQFF. The CDR3 DNA follows: TGCGCCAGCAGCTCGAGGACTGGCGGGGGGGCAAATGAGCAGTTCTTC. The gene calls are TRBV5-1 and TRBJ2-1; 9 bases fit TRBD2. This CDR3 is built from 16 residues. The germline CDR1 and CDR2 sequences are SGHRS and YFSETQ. Losses at the gene ends were 3 bases for V and 7 bases for J; bases not matched to a gene: 11.

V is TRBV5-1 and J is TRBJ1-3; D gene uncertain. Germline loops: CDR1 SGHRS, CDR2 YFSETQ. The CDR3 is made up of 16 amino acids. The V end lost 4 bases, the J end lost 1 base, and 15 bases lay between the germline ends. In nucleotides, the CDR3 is TGCGCCAGCAGCCCGTGGCAGGAACTATCTGGAAACACCATATATTTT. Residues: CASSPWQELSGNTIYF.

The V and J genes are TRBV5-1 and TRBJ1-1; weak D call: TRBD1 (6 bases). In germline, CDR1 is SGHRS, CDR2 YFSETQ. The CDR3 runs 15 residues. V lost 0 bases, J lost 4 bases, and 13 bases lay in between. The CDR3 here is CASSLAEGTSTEAFF. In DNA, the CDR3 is TGCGCCAGCAGCTTGGCGGAAGGGACAAGCACTGAAGCTTTCTTT. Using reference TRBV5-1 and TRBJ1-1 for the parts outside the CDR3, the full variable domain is KAGVTQTPRYLIKTRGQQVTLSCSPISGHRSVSWYQQTPGQGLQFLFEYFSETQRNKGNFPGRFSGRQFSNSRSEMNVSTLELGDSALYLCASSLAEGTSTEAFFGQGTRLTVV.

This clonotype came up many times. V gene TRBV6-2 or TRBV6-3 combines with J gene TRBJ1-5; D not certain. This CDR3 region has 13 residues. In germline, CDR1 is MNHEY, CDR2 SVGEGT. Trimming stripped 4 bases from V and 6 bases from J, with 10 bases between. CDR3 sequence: CASSWAQGQPQHF. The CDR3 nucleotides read TGTGCCAGCAGTTGGGCCCAAGGTCAGCCCCAGCATTTT.

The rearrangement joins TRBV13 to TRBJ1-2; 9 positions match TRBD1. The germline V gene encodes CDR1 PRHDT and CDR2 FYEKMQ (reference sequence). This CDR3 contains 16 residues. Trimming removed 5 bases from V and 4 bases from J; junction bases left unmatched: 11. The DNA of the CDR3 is TGTGCCAGCAGCGGGGGACCCGGGACAGGGACCTATGGCTACACCTTC. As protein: CASSGGPGTGTYGYTF.

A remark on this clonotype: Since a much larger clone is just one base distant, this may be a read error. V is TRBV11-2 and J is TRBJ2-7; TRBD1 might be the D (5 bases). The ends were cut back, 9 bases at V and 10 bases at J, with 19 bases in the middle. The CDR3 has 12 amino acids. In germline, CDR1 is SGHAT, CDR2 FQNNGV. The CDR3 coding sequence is TGTGCCAGTCAAGACGCAGGGATAGAACAGTACTTC. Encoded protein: CASQDAGIEQYF.